One sample yielded the 14 T cell receptor beta chains listed below, sequenced in a study of T cell changes during pregnancy in multiple sclerosis. The method was immunoSEQ multiplex PCR; TCRdb's version includes in-frame clones alone and lacks a portion of them. The sample holds 60,000 to 80,000 clones, around nine tenths seen once. The sequences come from peripheral blood, collected before pregnancy. These TCRs come from a female donor with multiple sclerosis, enrolled in a pregnancy study.

J is TRBJ1-3 and V is TRBV2; D ambiguous. The CDR3 is 14 residues long. Between the trimmed V and J ends, which lost 7 bases and 6 bases, there was a span of 16 bases. From germline, CDR1 is SNHLY and CDR2 FYNNEI. The CDR3 reads CASKESFRANTIYF. The CDR3 DNA reads as TGTGCCAGCAAGGAGAGTTTCCGTGCAAACACCATATATTTT.

The genes are TRBV11-2 and TRBJ2-7; a weak D match, TRBD2 (6 bases). Germline CDR1 reads SGHAT; CDR2 reads FQNNGV. V lost 6 bases, J lost 3 bases, and 18 bases lay in between. There are 15 residues in the CDR3. The CDR3 protein is CASREGTSQVYEQYF. CDR3 sequence (DNA): TGTGCCAGCAGGGAGGGTACTTCCCAGGTCTACGAGCAGTACTTC.

J is TRBJ1-3 and V is TRBV19; D remains ambiguous. This CDR3 has 13 amino acids. V dropped 3 bases and J dropped 7 bases, with 10 bases sitting between them. Germline-derived CDR1 and CDR2 are LNHDA and SQIVND (reference sequence). Written as DNA, the CDR3 is TGTGCCAGTAGTATGTATGATGGCAACACCATATATTTT. Its translation: CASSMYDGNTIYF.

V and J are TRBV7-2 and TRBJ2-7, with a possible D match to TRBD2 (6 bases). The V end was cut by 5 bases, the J end by 3 bases, with 20 bases between. The CDR3 runs to 16 residues. Germline CDR1 SGHTA, CDR2 FQGNSA. The CDR3 DNA is TGTGCCAGCAGCCCGATGGGACTTCTAAGTGACTACGAGCAGTACTTC. This translates into CASSPMGLLSDYEQYF.

The chain's CDR3 is CASSYQQGVTSTDTQYF. Here the CDR3 DNA reads TGTGCCAGCAGTTACCAACAGGGGGTGACTAGCACAGATACGCAGTATTTT. The chain uses TRBV27 and TRBJ2-3; 8 bases fit TRBD1. Germline V gene sequence: CDR1 MNHEY, CDR2 SMNVEV (reference sequence). V trimming: 4 bases; J trimming: 0 bases; junction bases outside the gene matches: 9. CDR3 length: 17 residues.

Here the CDR3 reads CATVAGTNTEAFF. For the CDR3, the DNA is TGTGCCACCGTGGCGGGTACGAACACTGAAGCTTTCTTT. V and J are TRBV6-5 and TRBJ1-1, with D unresolved. The CDR3 spans 13 residues. In germline, CDR1 is MNHEY, CDR2 SVGAGI. V lost 10 bases and J 1 base, leaving 13 bases between the germline ends.

V gene TRBV7-7 combines with J gene TRBJ2-5; 9 nucleotides line up with TRBD2. Per the germline V gene, CDR1 is SSHAT and CDR2 is FNYEAQ (reference sequence). J gave up 4 bases and V 6 bases, and 6 bases lay outside the gene matches. The CDR3 has 14 residues. CDR3 coding DNA: TGTGCCAGCAGTCCCGCGGGGGGGCCAGAGACCCAGTACTTC. Amino acid sequence: CASSPAGGPETQYF.

As concerns this clone: At one of its ends the junction is not consistent with the germline gene, which may arise from a read error. The chain couples TRBV11-2 to TRBJ1-3; the D is unclear. This CDR3 has 14 amino acids. Looked up from germline, CDR1 is SGHAT and CDR2 is FQNNGV. The CDR3 sequence: CASNSLAGSPGHHF. For the CDR3, the DNA is TGTGCCAGCAACAGTCTCGCGGGCTCCCCGGGCCATCATTTT.

This chain joins TRBV30 and TRBJ2-7; D perhaps matches TRBD1 (6 bases). Trimming took off 5 bases at V and 5 bases at J, with 22 bases between the two ends. CDR1 GTSNPN and CDR2 SVGIG come from the germline V gene (reference sequence). The CDR3 runs 15 residues. The CDR3 bases are TGTGCCTGGTACCCCCGGGACATTACTCCTAACGAGCAGTACTTC. This translates into CAWYPRDITPNEQYF.

The J gene is TRBJ2-7, the V gene TRBV6-5; the match to TRBD2 covers 8 bases. This CDR3 has 15 amino acids. The V gene end was trimmed by 5 bases and the J gene end by 3 bases; junction bases not matched to a gene: 9. The germline gives CDR1 MNHEY, CDR2 SVGAGI. The CDR3 protein is CASSPTSGGFYEQYF. The CDR3 DNA reads as TGTGCCAGCAGTCCAACTAGCGGTGGGTTCTACGAGCAGTACTTC.

J is TRBJ2-7 and V is TRBV5-5, with D possibly matching TRBD1 (5 bases). The CDR3 runs to 15 residues. V gave up 3 bases and J gave up 0 bases, with 13 bases separating them. Looked up from germline, CDR1 is SGHKS and CDR2 is YYEKEE (reference sequence). The chain's CDR3 is CASSSSAGPSYEQYF. The CDR3 coding sequence is TGTGCCAGCAGCTCAAGTGCAGGGCCCTCCTACGAGCAGTACTTC. The full variable domain, with the rest looked up from reference TRBV5-5 and TRBJ2-7, is DAGVTQSPTHLIKTRGQQVTLRCSPISGHKSVSWYQQVLGQGPQFIFQYYEKEERGRGNFPDRFSARQFPNYSSELNVNALLLGDSALYLCASSSSAGPSYEQYFGPGTRLTVT.

This clone was picked up one time. V is TRBV2 and J is TRBJ2-7, with D perhaps TRBD2 (6 bases). Germline V lookup: CDR1 SNHLY, CDR2 FYNNEI. V lost 2 bases to trimming and J lost 4 bases, with 15 bases between them. CDR3 length equals 15 residues. The CDR3, as DNA: TGTGCCAGCAGTGAAATAATGGTCGGGGGTTACGAGCAGTACTTC. Translating it yields CASSEIMVGGYEQYF.

The V and J genes are TRBV10-3 and TRBJ1-1; a possible D gene is TRBD1 (5 bases). The germline gives CDR1 ENHRY, CDR2 SYGVKD. The CDR3 loop spans 13 amino acids. V shed 6 bases and J shed 4 bases, with 12 bases lying between them. The CDR3, as DNA: TGTGCCATCAGGGGGCAGGTCCTCACTGAAGCTTTCTTT. Its translation: CAIRGQVLTEAFF.

This clone was counted once. The chain uses TRBV10-3 and TRBJ1-1, with TRBD1 matching over 8 bases. From germline, CDR1 is ENHRY and CDR2 SYGVKD. The CDR3 length is 15 residues. V lost 4 bases and J lost 7; bases outside the gene matches: 11. CDR3 coding DNA: TGTGCCATCAGTGGCGCTCCCGGGACAGGACTTGAAGCTTTCTTT. Translation: CAISGAPGTGLEAFF.